This TCR beta chain was observed in a study of blood T cell repertoires in COVID-19. Produced via immunoSEQ multiplex PCR; TCRdb's table is partial and in-frame only. The table lists around 310,000 clones, approximately 90% of them singletons. V lost 1 base to trimming and J lost 0 bases, with 10 bases between them. Germline V gene sequence: CDR1 LGHNA, CDR2 YNFKEQ. The CDR3 spans 15 residues. The chain uses TRBV4-2 and TRBJ2-7; D is ambiguous. This TCR came from a woman aged 60-70 years with acute or convalescent COVID-19. The sequenced material came from peripheral blood. In DNA, the CDR3 is TGTGCCAGCAGCCAAGCTCACAGCAACTCCTACGAGCAGTACTTC. Translated, it gives CASSQAHSNSYEQYF.